The 22 T cell receptor beta chains below were found in one sample sequenced in a study of T cell repertoires in cytomegalovirus infection. Which antigens these TCRs recognize remains unknown. TCRdb fed the reads into MiXCR, producing one record per CDR3 protein. The sample includes 600,000 to 700,000 distinct CDR3 sequences, roughly 36% of them seen just once. The source material was cultured PBMCs, sampled from culture after CMV antigen stimulation. Receptors originate from a human donor in good health (CMV status not recorded). Some clones in this sample may be carry-over from other donors' samples.

J is TRBJ1-1 and V is TRBV6-5; 9 bases agree with TRBD1. The CDR3 is 14 amino acids. Germline CDR1 is MNHEY and CDR2 is SVGAGI. V shed 3 bases and J 7 bases; nucleotides not matched to a gene: 6. The CDR3 sequence: CASSYGQGFGEAFF. CDR3 nucleotide sequence: TGTGCCAGCAGTTATGGACAGGGGTTCGGTGAAGCTTTCTTT.

The chain is built from TRBV20-1 and TRBJ1-1, with 9 bases aligning to TRBD1. Unmatched junction bases numbered 7, after V lost 5 bases and J lost 3 bases. The CDR3 consists of 14 residues. Germline V gives CDR1 DFQATT, CDR2 SNEGSKA (reference sequence). The CDR3 loop reads CSALLQGAYTEAFF. For the CDR3, the DNA is TGCAGTGCTCTTCTACAGGGGGCCTACACTGAAGCTTTCTTT.

V and J are TRBV4-1 and TRBJ2-1; TRBD2 matches 11 bases. CDR1 and CDR2 from the germline V gene are MGHRA and YSYEKL. The J segment lost 0 bases and the V segment lost 4 bases, leaving 8 bases of the junction unmatched. This CDR3 region has 18 residues. CDR3 bases: TGCGCCAGCAGCCCCCCTGGGACTAGCGGAAGCTCCTACAATGAGCAGTTCTTC. It is translated as CASSPPGTSGSSYNEQFF.

The chain is built from TRBV15 and TRBJ1-2, with D tentatively TRBD1 (5 bases). The length of the CDR3 is 17 residues. With 0 bases removed from V and 7 bases from J, the gap between germline ends came to 21 bases. Germline CDR1 and CDR2: LNHNV and YYDKDF (reference sequence). For the CDR3, the DNA is TGTGCCACCAGCAGAGATCATCGGGACGATGGACCTTTTGGCTACACCTTC. It encodes CATSRDHRDDGPFGYTF.

V is TRBV5-1 and J is TRBJ2-3; D might be TRBD2 (5 bases). The CDR3 is 17 amino acids. The germline V gene encodes CDR1 SGHRS and CDR2 YFSETQ. Trimming removed 0 bases at V and 5 bases at J, with 19 bases between. CDR3: CASSLGSGAPGRDTQYF. DNA of the CDR3: TGCGCCAGCAGCTTGGGGAGCGGAGCTCCGGGGAGAGATACGCAGTATTTT.

The chain uses TRBV20-1 and TRBJ2-3; D gene uncertain. Germline V gene data show CDR1 as DFQATT and CDR2 as SNEGSKA (reference sequence). Trimming took 7 bases from V and 2 from J, leaving 10 bases between them. CDR3 length: 12 amino acids. The CDR3 DNA sequence: TGCAGTGTTGTCCCACACACAGATACGCAGTATTTT. This sequence encodes CSVVPHTDTQYF.

The chain has TRBV7-2 and TRBJ1-2; D call uncertain. Germline V CDR1 and CDR2: SGHTA, FQGNSA. The CDR3 length is 17 residues. V was pared by 1 base and J by 4 bases, with 19 bases between. The chain's CDR3 is CASSLGVAGIRGYGYTF. The CDR3 bases are TGTGCCAGCAGCTTAGGAGTTGCCGGGATTCGGGGCTATGGCTACACCTTC.

With respect to this clonotype: A much larger clone differs from this one at a single base, so this may be a read error. This chain uses TRBV7-2 with TRBJ2-1, with D perhaps matching TRBD1 (5 bases). Germline CDR1 is SGHTA and CDR2 is FQGNSA. This CDR3 has 14 residues. V dropped 9 bases and J dropped 9 bases, with 21 bases sitting between them. The CDR3 sequence: CARTTWHRLCEQFF. CDR3 sequence (DNA): TGTGCCAGAACAACTTGGCACAGGCTCTGTGAGCAGTTCTTC. The full variable domain, its missing parts supplied by reference TRBV7-2 and TRBJ2-1, is GAGVSQSPSNKVTEKGKDVELRCDPISGHTALYWYRQSLGQGLEFLIYFQGNSAPDKSGLPSDRFSAERTGGSVSTLTIQRTQQEDSAVYLCARTTWHRLCEQFFGPGTRLTVL.

The chain carries TRBV18 and TRBJ1-1; the match to TRBD1 covers 7 bases. From germline, CDR1 is KGHSH and CDR2 LQKENI. The CDR3 runs 18 residues. V dropped 0 bases and J dropped 0; count of bases not matched to a gene: 10. DNA of the CDR3: TGTGCCAGCTCACCACCGGACAGGAGAACTGTCATGAACACTGAAGCTTTCTTT. Translation: CASSPPDRRTVMNTEAFF.

This chain connects TRBV20-1 to TRBJ1-6; a possible D gene is TRBD1 (5 bases). Germline CDR1 is DFQATT and CDR2 is SNEGSKA (reference sequence). This CDR3 has 14 residues. The V end lost 5 bases, the J end lost 9 bases, and 17 bases lay between the germline ends. CDR3 nucleotide sequence: TGCAGTGCTTTTGGACACCGTCTTGGTTCACCCCTCCACTTT. As protein: CSAFGHRLGSPLHF.

This clonotype was observed a handful of times. The chain combines TRBV29-1 with TRBJ1-1; D is possibly TRBD1 (5 bases). Germline assignment: CDR1 SQVTM and CDR2 ANQGSEA. The CDR3 is made up of 16 amino acids. V dropped 1 base and J dropped 5 bases, with 20 bases sitting between them. The CDR3 sequence is CSVEVHNSLRGTEAFF. In DNA form, the CDR3 reads TGCAGCGTTGAAGTCCACAACTCTCTTCGGGGGACTGAAGCTTTCTTT.

This clonotype was seen a handful of times. This rearrangement joins TRBV18 to TRBJ2-3, with TRBD2 matching over 8 bases. CDR1 KGHSH and CDR2 LQKENI come from the germline V gene. The J segment lost 4 bases and the V segment lost 2 bases, leaving 17 bases of the junction unmatched. The CDR3 spans 19 residues. This CDR3 is CASSPVGLAGTFPPDTQYF. Here the CDR3 DNA reads TGTGCCAGCTCACCAGTGGGGCTAGCGGGCACATTCCCCCCAGATACGCAGTATTTT.

The CDR3 here is CASSQAAGNTIYF. In DNA, the CDR3 is TGTGCCAGCAGCCAAGCAGCTGGAAACACCATATATTTT. V gene TRBV3-1 combines with J gene TRBJ1-3, with D uncertain. V was cut by 1 base and J by 2 bases, with 3 bases left in between. The CDR3 consists of 13 residues. Germline CDR1 and CDR2: LGHDT and YNNKEL (reference sequence).

This clonotype occurred many times. The chain is built from TRBV6-1 and TRBJ1-1; the D is unclear. This CDR3 is 12 amino acids long. V lost 6 bases and J lost 1, with 6 bases in between. The germline CDR1 and CDR2 sequences are MNHNS and SASEGT. The DNA of the CDR3 is TGTGCCAGCAGCCGAGGGAACACTGAAGCTTTCTTT. The encoded protein is CASSRGNTEAFF.

This clonotype was picked up a small number of times. The chain uses TRBV6-6 and TRBJ2-5; no reliable D call. Germline loops: CDR1 MNHNY, CDR2 SVGAGI (reference sequence). This CDR3 comprises 15 residues. Trimming cost V 1 base and J 1 base, with 10 bases left between them. CDR3 DNA sequence: TGTGCCAGCAGTTACTACGGCGGAGTCCAAGAGACCCAGTACTTC. Translating gives CASSYYGGVQETQYF.

V and J are TRBV7-4 and TRBJ2-1; perhaps TRBD2 as D (6 bases). CDR3 length: 14 amino acids. Germline V gives CDR1 SGHVT, CDR2 SQSDAQ. Trimming pared 5 bases from V and 8 bases from J, leaving 16 bases between. The CDR3 spells CASSQGLGRHEQFF. CDR3 sequence (DNA): TGTGCCAGCAGCCAGGGACTTGGTCGGCATGAGCAGTTCTTC.

This rearrangement joins TRBV7-2 to TRBJ2-1; 14 bases are shared with TRBD2. The CDR3 totals 16 residues. V was clipped by 3 bases and J by 4 bases; unmatched bases: 2. Germline assignment: CDR1 SGHTA and CDR2 FQGNSA. The CDR3 reads CASSFRTSGGYNEQFF. CDR3 coding DNA: TGTGCCAGCAGCTTCAGGACTAGCGGGGGGTACAATGAGCAGTTCTTC.

Here the CDR3 DNA reads TGCGCCAGCAGATCGGGACTAGCGGGGCAAGAGACCCAGTACTTC. It codes for CASRSGLAGQETQYF. V and J are TRBV5-1 and TRBJ2-5; TRBD2 matches 13 bases. The ends lost 5 bases at V and 2 bases at J; junction bases unmatched: 3. CDR1 SGHRS and CDR2 YFSETQ come from the germline V gene. The CDR3 covers 15 residues.

CDR3 sequence reads: CASSSRVRAYNEQFF. Here the CDR3 DNA reads TGTGCCAGCAGCTCCAGGGTAAGGGCCTACAATGAGCAGTTCTTC. The chain carries TRBV11-2 and TRBJ2-1, with a weak D call TRBD1 (5 bases). Germline V gene data show CDR1 as SGHAT and CDR2 as FQNNGV. V lost 4 bases to trimming and J lost 2 bases, with 12 bases between them. CDR3 length: 15 residues.

This rearrangement joins TRBV6-5 to TRBJ2-1; 7 positions match TRBD2. The CDR3 spans 19 residues. Trimming at V came to 0 bases and at J to 2 bases, leaving 13 bases not matched to a gene. The V gene's germline CDR1 is MNHEY and CDR2 SVGAGI. For the CDR3, the DNA is TGTGCCAGCAGTTACTCATTCCCTAGCGGTACAAGCACCTACAATGAGCAGTTCTTC. This sequence encodes CASSYSFPSGTSTYNEQFF.

This clonotype was seen repeatedly, ten times or more. This chain joins TRBV7-9 and TRBJ1-6, with 10 bases identical to TRBD1. CDR1 is SEHNR, CDR2 FQNEAQ, per germline (reference sequence). V gave up 6 bases and J gave up 10 bases; unmatched junction bases: 15. The CDR3 loop spans 17 amino acids. The CDR3 protein is CASRRDRGRGVGSPLHF. The CDR3 nucleotides read TGTGCCAGCAGGCGCGACAGGGGGCGCGGAGTCGGATCACCCCTCCACTTT.

In this sample, this clonotype turned up a few times. The chain has TRBV7-2 and TRBJ2-5, with TRBD1 matching 7 bases. V lost 7 bases to trimming and J lost 4 bases; unmatched junction nucleotides: 6. Per germline, CDR1 SGHTA and CDR2 FQGNSA. This CDR3 has 13 residues. CDR3 bases: TGTGCCAGCAATTCGGGACAGCGAGAGACCCAGTACTTC. Translating gives CASNSGQRETQYF.